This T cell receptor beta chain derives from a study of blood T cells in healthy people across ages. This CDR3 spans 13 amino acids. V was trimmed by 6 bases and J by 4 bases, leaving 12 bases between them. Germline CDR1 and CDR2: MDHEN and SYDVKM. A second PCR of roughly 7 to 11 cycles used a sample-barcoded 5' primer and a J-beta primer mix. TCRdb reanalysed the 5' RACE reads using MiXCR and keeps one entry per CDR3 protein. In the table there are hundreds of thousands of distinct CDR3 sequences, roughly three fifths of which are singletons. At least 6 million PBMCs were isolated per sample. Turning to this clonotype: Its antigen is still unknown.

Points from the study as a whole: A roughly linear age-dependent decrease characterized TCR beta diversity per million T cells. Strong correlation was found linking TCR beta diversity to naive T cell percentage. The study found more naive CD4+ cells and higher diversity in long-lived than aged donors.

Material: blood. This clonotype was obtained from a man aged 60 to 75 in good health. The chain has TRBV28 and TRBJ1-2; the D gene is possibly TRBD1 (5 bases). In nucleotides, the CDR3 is TGTGCCAGCAGGACCGGGACGGTCTATGGCTACACCTTC. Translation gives CASRTGTVYGYTF.